Detailed here is one TCR beta chain. What it binds is unknown. The data were taken from a study of Ad26.COV2.S vaccination and SARS-CoV-2 variants. Study summary: The donor was enrolled in the Ad26.COV2.S arm of the COV1001 trial. Into the muscle, Ad26.COV2.S was dosed once or twice, 56 days apart. General study findings and limits: The analyses of TCR breadth and depth may have understated the size of total T cell responses. Breadth, reportedly substantial, characterized the spike-specific CD8+ and CD4+ T cell responses after vaccination.

The treatment here: 15 to 20 received Ad26.COV2.S at low or high dose, single or two shots; roughly five received placebo; per-sample allocation not given. Repertoires come from day 63 after the first vaccine or placebo injection. Per the germline V gene, CDR1 is LGHDT and CDR2 is YNNKEL (reference sequence). The CDR3 covers 12 residues. V lost 0 bases, J lost 5 bases, and 4 bases lay in between. Sequencing used immunoSEQ multiplex PCR; TCRdb keeps in-frame clones, though not all of them. The sample has over 200,000 clones, approximately 90% seen once. This receptor was taken from a person aged 18 to 59 who received the Ad26.COV2.S COVID-19 vaccine or a placebo. The specimen comprised peripheral blood, sampled in a trial of Ad26.COV2.S vaccine versus placebo. J is TRBJ2-5 and V is TRBV3-1 (or the pseudogene TRBV3-2), with no clear D. CDR3 nucleotides: TGTGCCAGCAGCCAAGAAATGGAGACCCAGTACTTC. It yields the protein CASSQEMETQYF.